This TCR beta chain was identified during a study of blood T cells in healthy people across ages (dated by TCRdb to 2015 to 2017). With respect to the entire study: In model experiments, template switching captured roughly one uniquely barcoded TCR beta cDNA molecule for every two T cells. The study measured age-related changes in TCR beta repertoire diversity using deep sequencing normalized with unique cDNA molecular identifiers. Four age groups were formed from the donors: young (average about 15 years), middle-aged (around 41), aged (over 55) and long-lived (approximately 80). To avoid experimental bias, donors of different ages were distributed randomly across sequencing lanes. Two additional independent replicas of 1 million unique cDNA reads from the same blood draw were analyzed for two donors (one aged 18 to 30 and one aged 80 or older). Overall results and qualifications from the work: Donor CMV infection status was unknown, potentially confounding age-related changes in expanded clonotypes. As age increased, observed TCR beta diversity per million T cells dropped in a roughly linear way, and a significant reduction was already evident by age 40. Observed TCR beta diversity correlated strongly with the percentage of naive T cells measured by flow cytometry. Compared with the aged group, the long-lived group had more naive CD4+ T cells, fewer expanded clones and increased TCR diversity, a pattern suggesting age selection. Since profiling was done on bulk unsorted PBMCs, naive and antigen-experienced compartments could not be conclusively compared. Estimates of total diversity based on one million sequenced T cells were considered lower bounds and underestimates.

The method behind the library was 5' RACE. The sequencer listed for this sample is Illumina HiSeq 2500. A second PCR of about 6 to 11 cycles was performed with a sample-barcoded 5' primer and a J-beta primer mix. A template-switch 5' adaptor carrying 12 random nucleotides introduced a unique molecular identifier onto each TCR beta cDNA molecule. Each sample yielded at least 3 million CDR3-containing paired-end reads. The Mint cDNA synthesis kit, primed by a TRBC-specific oligonucleotide, was used to synthesize first-strand cDNA from all RNA. All cDNA was treated with uracil-DNA glycosylase and then went through a first 18-cycle PCR with the universal primers M1SS and BC2_uni_R. Turning to the authors' computational methods: Normalization of each sample was performed by random selection of 1 million high-quality reads, each carrying a distinct molecular identifier. Reads sharing molecular identifiers were discarded rather than binned into consensus sequences. MiTCR, run with a Q25 quality threshold and the strictest error-elimination algorithm, handled CDR3 identification, clonotype clustering and error correction. A nonparametric unseen species model with Euler transformation was used to estimate lower-bound total TCR beta diversity. TCRdb reanalyzed the raw reads on its own, using fastp at Q25 for trimming and MiXCR for clone calling, and kept in-frame beta chains. Each entry is one CDR3 protein sequence, shown with its most common DNA and genes. TCRdb's processing, not the study's, gives the V and J calls here. In all, the sample holds approximately 830,000 distinct CDR3 sequences, and around 62% of those were seen once. 28% of the sample goes to the ten largest clones.

With regard to this clonotype: There is no known antigen for this receptor. No qualities accompany the bases; no much larger clone lies one base away.

The 39 donors, aged about 6 to 95 years, were systemically healthy Caucasian individuals from Russia. Each donor gave 8.5 to 10 milliliters of peripheral blood, collected into EDTA-treated Vacutainer tubes. Ficoll-Paque density-gradient centrifugation was used to isolate PBMCs, with at least 6.5 million obtained per sample. Total RNA, at least 6 micrograms per sample, was extracted from PBMCs with Trizol reagent. For every donor, an aliquot of PBMCs went through flow cytometry to measure the percentages of naive CD45RAhigh/CD27high T cells. CDR1 and CDR2 are read off the germline V gene (reference sequence) as LNHNV and YYDKDF. CDR3 length: 13 amino acids, cysteine to phenylalanine. The retained sequence is limited to the CDR3, 39 bases, with the frame set at the first base.

Sequences were obtained from blood. The sequence was obtained from a man between 25 and 39 years old in good health. This chain is built from TRBV15 and TRBJ2-7; TRBD1 could be the D gene, as 5 bases match. Gene TRBJ2-5 matches the end of the DNA better, so the J call may be wrong. CDR3 sequence: CATSKDKGETQYF. The base sequence is TGTGCCACCAGCAAGGACAAAGGGGAGACCCAGTACTTC.